This TCR beta chain was found in a study of OX40 agonist ivuxolimab in advanced cancers. Repertoires were generated with immunoSEQ multiplex PCR, while TCRdb's copy carries only in-frame clones and drops some. The table has 70,000 to 95,000 clones, just over 85% seen once. V was clipped by 1 base and J by 7 bases, with 14 bases between them. Germline CDR1 and CDR2: GTSNPN and SVGIG (reference sequence). The CDR3 sequence is 13 residues long. The study's findings and limits: No antigen was identified for the clonally expanded peripheral T cells.

Concerning this clone: What it recognizes is unknown.

Sequencing used CD4+ or CD8+ T cells sorted from blood, obtained in a trial of the OX40 agonist ivuxolimab. The genes are TRBV30 and TRBJ2-7; D possibly corresponds to TRBD1 (6 bases). The receptor comes from an adult with an advanced solid tumor such as melanoma, head and neck, liver or kidney cancer. The CDR3 bases are TGTGCCTGGAGTGCGGGGACAAGACGGGAGCAGTACTTC. Protein product: CAWSAGTRREQYF.